The 25 T cell receptor beta chains below come from one sample, sequenced in a study of shared clonotypes between healthy human individuals. The data were produced by immunoSEQ multiplex PCR, yet TCRdb's version contains in-frame clones alone and is incomplete. The sample yields about a million clones, 65% to 80% seen once. The sample taken for sequencing was memory CD4+ T cells sorted from blood. Regarding subset: CD45RA-negative fraction. The receptors come from a man younger than 35 in good health.

The rearrangement joins TRBV2 to TRBJ1-1; D is unresolved. Germline V lookup: CDR1 SNHLY, CDR2 FYNNEI. The V end lost 2 bases, the J end lost 10 bases, and 11 bases lay between the germline ends. The CDR3 extends over 12 amino acids. The CDR3 sequence is CASSETGFGAFF. Written as DNA, the CDR3 is TGTGCCAGCAGTGAAACCGGCTTTGGAGCTTTCTTT.

This sequence joins TRBV27 and TRBJ2-4; D uncertain. CDR1 is MNHEY and CDR2 is SMNVEV in the germline V gene (reference sequence). Between the trimmed V and J ends, which lost 7 bases and 2 bases, there was a span of 12 bases. The CDR3 contains 14 residues. CDR3 loop: CASMDSRPKNIQYF. The CDR3 DNA reads as TGTGCCAGCATGGATTCGCGGCCCAAAAACATTCAGTACTTC.

The V and J genes are TRBV5-8 and TRBJ2-1, with D possibly being TRBD1 or TRBD2 (5 bases each). There are 15 residues in the CDR3. Germline V lookup: CDR1 SGHTS, CDR2 YDEGEE. The V end was cut by 6 bases, the J end by 7 bases, with 20 bases between. Written as DNA, the CDR3 is TGTGCCAGCAATACCCGGGACCCCGTTTTAAATGAGCAGTTCTTC. The encoded protein is CASNTRDPVLNEQFF.

This rearrangement joins TRBV30 to TRBJ2-1, with TRBD2 as a possible D gene (7 bases). From germline, CDR1 is GTSNPN and CDR2 SVGIG (reference sequence). CDR3 length equals 14 residues. The V end was cut by 3 bases, the J end by 7 bases, with 16 bases between. The chain's CDR3 is CAWSAGAKGNEQFF. In nucleotides, the CDR3 is TGTGCCTGGAGCGCGGGGGCCAAAGGGAATGAGCAGTTCTTC.

The chain links TRBV28 to TRBJ1-4; D not certain. The germline gives CDR1 MDHEN, CDR2 SYDVKM. V was pared by 2 bases and J by 4 bases, with 2 bases between. This CDR3 has 12 amino acids. The CDR3 is CASSLVNEKLFF. CDR3 nucleotides: TGTGCCAGCAGTTTAGTTAATGAAAAACTGTTTTTT.

The chain joins TRBV6-5 to TRBJ1-2; D is perhaps TRBD1 (6 bases). The CDR3 sequence is 14 residues long. Germline V gene lookup returns CDR1 MNHEY and CDR2 SVGAGI. The V end was cut by 7 bases, the J end by 4 bases, with 16 bases between. The CDR3 bases are TGTGCCAGCACCGAAAGGGGGGGGCCCTATGGCTACACCTTC. Its protein is CASTERGGPYGYTF.

V is TRBV18 and J is TRBJ1-1; no reliable D call. V gave up 1 base and J gave up 0 bases, with 12 bases separating them. The CDR3 has 16 residues. Germline CDR1 and CDR2: KGHSH and LQKENI. The CDR3 reads CASSPQRVGMNTEAFF. DNA of the CDR3: TGTGCCAGCTCACCACAGAGAGTCGGAATGAACACTGAAGCTTTCTTT.

The chain links TRBV7-9 to TRBJ1-6; no clear D. CDR3 length: 14 residues. V was trimmed by 2 bases and J by 5 bases, leaving 7 bases between them. Per the germline V gene, CDR1 is SEHNR and CDR2 is FQNEAQ (reference sequence). The CDR3 sequence is CASSLNGDNSPLHF. For the CDR3, the DNA is TGTGCCAGCAGCTTAAACGGGGATAATTCACCCCTCCACTTT.

This rearrangement joins TRBV5-1 to TRBJ1-2, with D hard to call. The CDR3 sequence is 14 residues long. Germline V gene data show CDR1 as SGHRS and CDR2 as YFSETQ. Trimming shortened V by 4 bases and J by 8 bases, and 18 bases separated the two germline ends. The CDR3 protein is CASSGYGVESGYTF. The DNA of the CDR3 is TGCGCCAGCAGCGGCTACGGGGTCGAAAGCGGCTACACCTTC.

In the case of this clone: The identical CDR3 is also encoded by other nucleotide sequences in the sample. This chain connects TRBV5-1 to TRBJ1-4; D gene ambiguous. V lost 4 bases and J 5 bases, leaving 9 bases between the germline ends. The CDR3 has 13 amino acids. Germline CDR1 SGHRS, CDR2 YFSETQ. CDR3 sequence: CASSPGPNEKLFF. The CDR3 region has the DNA TGCGCCAGCAGCCCTGGACCAAATGAAAAACTGTTTTTT.

The V gene is TRBV5-6, the J gene TRBJ1-4; unclear D gene. Germline CDR1 reads SGHDT; CDR2 reads YYEEEE. The CDR3 is 16 residues long. Trimming removed 3 bases at V and 3 bases at J, with 15 bases between. CDR3 loop: CASSYTFGRPNEKLFF. The CDR3, as DNA: TGTGCCAGCAGCTATACCTTCGGACGGCCTAATGAAAAACTGTTTTTT.

V is TRBV5-6 and J is TRBJ2-5; no reliable D call. V lost 4 bases and J lost 5, with 12 bases in between. The CDR3 totals 13 residues. Germline lookup yields CDR1 SGHDT and CDR2 YYEEEE. This chain's CDR3 is CASSGSFRETQYF. CDR3 sequence (DNA): TGTGCCAGCAGCGGCAGCTTTAGGGAGACCCAGTACTTC. The full variable domain, its missing parts supplied by reference TRBV5-6 and TRBJ2-5, is DAGVTQSPTHLIKTRGQQVTLRCSPKSGHDTVSWYQQALGQGPQFIFQYYEEEERQRGNFPDRFSGHQFPNYSSELNVNALLLGDSALYLCASSGSFRETQYFGPGTRLLVL.

This clone was observed at least ten times. V gene TRBV27 combines with J gene TRBJ2-3, with 7 bases aligning to TRBD2. With 8 bases clipped from V and 5 bases from J, the junction kept 7 bases outside the gene matches. The CDR3 is made up of 13 amino acids. CDR1 is MNHEY and CDR2 is SMNVEV in the germline V gene (reference sequence). In nucleotides, the CDR3 is TGTGCCAGCCGCCGGGGGGTTATAGATACGCAGTATTTT. Translated: CASRRGVIDTQYF.

This chain connects TRBV28 to TRBJ1-3; TRBD1 might be the D (5 bases). V gave up 5 bases and J gave up 3 bases, with 14 bases separating them. The length of the CDR3 is 15 residues. CDR1 is MDHEN and CDR2 is SYDVKM in the germline V gene. As DNA, the CDR3 is TGTGCCAGCAGTCCTCGTGGGGCGGGTGGAAACACCATATATTTT. The encoded protein is CASSPRGAGGNTIYF. Full variable domain (remainder filled in from reference TRBV28 and TRBJ1-3): DVKVTQSSRYLVKRTGEKVFLECVQDMDHENMFWYRQDPGLGLRLIYFSYDVKMKEKGDIPEGYSVSREKKERFSLILESASTNQTSMYLCASSPRGAGGNTIYFGEGSWLTVV.

The CDR3 here is CASSIVGQESYEQYF. The DNA for the CDR3 is TGTGCCAGTAGTATAGTGGGACAGGAGTCCTACGAGCAGTACTTC. The chain joins TRBV19 to TRBJ2-7; 8 bases are a match to TRBD1. The germline gives CDR1 LNHDA, CDR2 SQIVND (reference sequence). With 1 base clipped from V and 1 base from J, the junction kept 3 bases outside the gene matches. The CDR3 runs 15 residues. Combining the CDR3 with reference TRBV19 and TRBJ2-7 gives the whole variable domain DGGITQSPKYLFRKEGQNVTLSCEQNLNHDAMYWYRQDPGQGLRLIYYSQIVNDFQKGDIAEGYSVSREKKESFPLTVTSAQKNPTAFYLCASSIVGQESYEQYFGPGTRLTVT.

This clone was detected a few times. The chain couples TRBV18 to TRBJ2-7, with 8 bases aligning to TRBD1. The CDR3 sequence is 15 residues long. The junction had 13 bases not matched to a gene; V was cut back by 2 bases and J by 10 bases. The germline V gene encodes CDR1 KGHSH and CDR2 LQKENI. This CDR3 is CASSPSGQERLFQYF. CDR3 nucleotides: TGTGCCAGCTCACCATCGGGACAGGAAAGACTTTTTCAGTACTTC.

The V and J genes are TRBV4-3 and TRBJ1-5; weak D call: TRBD1 (5 bases). There are 16 residues in the CDR3. In germline, CDR1 is LGHNA, CDR2 YSLEER. Trimming removed 0 bases from V and 0 bases from J, with 9 bases in between. The CDR3 spells CASSQDSGTSNQPQHF. In DNA form, the CDR3 reads TGCGCCAGCAGCCAAGACTCAGGGACTAGCAATCAGCCCCAGCATTTT.

The V gene is TRBV5-6, the J gene TRBJ2-3; maybe TRBD1 (6 bases). Trimming removed 3 bases from V and 5 bases from J, with 16 bases in between. Germline V lookup: CDR1 SGHDT, CDR2 YYEEEE. The CDR3 sequence is 15 residues long. Here the CDR3 reads CASSWGPIGVDTQYF. In nucleotides, the CDR3 is TGTGCCAGCAGCTGGGGGCCCATAGGAGTAGATACGCAGTATTTT.

This clone was counted between two and nine times. The chain combines TRBV7-8 with TRBJ1-6, with 7 bases lining up with TRBD1. Trimming took 4 bases from V and 7 from J; bases not matched to a gene: 7. CDR1 is SGHVS, CDR2 FQNEAQ, per germline. This CDR3 spans 15 amino acids. The chain's CDR3 is CASSSTGMENSPLHF. CDR3 nucleotides: TGTGCCAGCAGCTCGACAGGGATGGAGAATTCACCCCTCCACTTT.

This clone was seen just once. The gene calls are TRBV18 and TRBJ2-7, with 7 bases aligning to TRBD2. V shed 2 bases and J 4 bases; nucleotides not matched to a gene: 5. Germline CDR1 reads KGHSH; CDR2 reads LQKENI. The CDR3 contains 14 residues. CDR3 nucleotides: TGTGCCAGCTCACCAGGGAGGGTGAGATACGAGCAGTACTTC. Translating gives CASSPGRVRYEQYF. Together with reference TRBV18 and TRBJ2-7, the CDR3 gives the full variable domain: NAGVMQNPRHLVRRRGQEARLRCSPMKGHSHVYWYRQLPEEGLKFMVYLQKENIIDESGMPKERFSAEFPKEGPSILRIQQVVRGDSAAYFCASSPGRVRYEQYFGPGTRLTVT.

The V call is TRBV11-2, the J call TRBJ2-5; possible D gene TRBD2, 6 bases. CDR1 is SGHAT, CDR2 FQNNGV, per germline. The V and J ends lost 4 bases and 3 bases respectively, with 9 bases between them. This CDR3 region has 13 residues. CDR3 loop: CASSSGTEETQYF. The CDR3 DNA reads TGTGCCAGCAGCTCCGGGACTGAAGAGACCCAGTACTTC. Together with reference TRBV11-2 and TRBJ2-5, the CDR3 gives the full variable domain: EAGVAQSPRYKIIEKRQSVAFWCNPISGHATLYWYQQILGQGPKLLIQFQNNGVVDDSQLPKDRFSAERLKGVDSTLKIQPAKLEDSAVYLCASSSGTEETQYFGPGTRLLVL.

There are a few counts of this clone. J is TRBJ2-1 and V is TRBV7-9, with 8 bases that match TRBD2. Germline-derived CDR1 and CDR2 are SEHNR and FQNEAQ (reference sequence). The CDR3 sequence is 12 residues long. The V gene end was trimmed by 3 bases and the J gene end by 11 bases; junction bases not matched to a gene: 3. CDR3 loop: CASSFGLAKQFF. The DNA for the CDR3 is TGTGCCAGCAGCTTCGGACTAGCTAAGCAGTTCTTC.

The CDR3 nucleotides are TGCAGCGTACTTCCCCCCCGCGGGACCAGCACAGATACGCAGTATTTT. Translating it yields CSVLPPRGTSTDTQYF. V is TRBV29-1 and J is TRBJ2-3; D possibly corresponds to TRBD2 (6 bases). From germline, CDR1 is SQVTM and CDR2 ANQGSEA. This CDR3 region has 16 residues. The V gene lost 6 bases and the J gene lost 0 bases, with 19 bases spanning the gap.

The chain has TRBV6-5 and TRBJ2-7, with D unresolved. This CDR3 comprises 14 residues. Trimming took off 2 bases at V and 3 bases at J, with 11 bases between the two ends. CDR1 and CDR2 from the germline V gene are MNHEY and SVGAGI. This CDR3 reads CASSYREYNYEQYF. Written as DNA, the CDR3 is TGTGCCAGCAGTTACCGCGAGTACAACTACGAGCAGTACTTC.

The V call is TRBV5-1, the J call TRBJ2-3; D uncertain. Trimming shortened V by 2 bases and J by 5 bases, and 9 bases separated the two germline ends. Per germline, CDR1 SGHRS and CDR2 YFSETQ. This CDR3 is 13 amino acids long. This CDR3 is CASSLIPGDTQYF. CDR3 coding DNA: TGCGCCAGCAGCTTAATCCCCGGAGATACGCAGTATTTT.